Listed below are T cell receptor beta chains from one sample, sequenced in a study of cytomegalovirus exposure and HLA in healthy donors. Here immunoSEQ multiplex PCR was the method, and the copy in TCRdb shows in-frame clones only, minus some. Of 150,000 to 200,000 clones in the sample, 80% to 90% were seen once. Sequenced input: PBMCs. These receptor sequences come from a man between 18 and 35 years old in good health and CMV-seropositive. Both conserved end residues are part of each CDR3. The D gene is left open where the match is weak.

j_gene	v_gene	d_gene	CDR3aa
TRBJ2-7	TRBV11-2	.	CASSFGQTYEQYF
TRBJ2-3	TRBV11-2	.	CASSFRPVVSGTDTQYF
TRBJ2-7	TRBV10-3	.	CAIKAGGGYEQYF
TRBJ2-1	TRBV29-1	.	CSVDAGVYNEQFF
TRBJ1-2	TRBV4-3	TRBD1	CASSQDGQEGFGYTF
TRBJ2-5	TRBV6-4	TRBD2	CAGHGGAGGPNQETQYF
TRBJ1-1	TRBV7-3	.	CASSSRLTGTEAFF
TRBJ2-3	TRBV4-1	TRBD2	CASSHPSGGTDTQYF
TRBJ2-3	TRBV19	TRBD2	CASRISGGTDTQYF
TRBJ2-1	TRBV6-6	TRBD1	CASSTRTGYSYNEQFF
TRBJ2-7	TRBV5-8	TRBD1	CASSFRDRIFPEQYF
TRBJ2-5	TRBV5-1	.	CASSLEASGQETQYF
TRBJ2-1	TRBV29-1	.	CSVVIGGEQFF
.	TRBV7-9	TRBD1	CASSLVGQGREPYEQYF
TRBJ2-7	TRBV14	TRBD1	CASSQAHRGHYEQYF
TRBJ1-1	TRBV5-1	.	CASSLLGQGNTEAFF
TRBJ1-1	TRBV7-9	.	CASSHQIENTEAFF
TRBJ1-1	TRBV19	.	CASKEQVQGEAFF
TRBJ2-3	TRBV27	TRBD2	CASSLNSLAGVTDTQYF
TRBJ1-2	TRBV5-4	.	CASSLGDWGGGYTF
TRBJ2-7	TRBV30	TRBD1	CAWSLGQGAHEQYF
TRBJ1-4	TRBV19	.	CASRARVSNEKLFF
TRBJ1-4	TRBV30	TRBD1	CAWRPGQGIAELFF
TRBJ2-7	TRBV6-1	.	CASGDSGTPYEQYF
TRBJ1-1	TRBV7-9	.	CSSSLGHFAEAFF
TRBJ1-4	TRBV7-9	.	CASSFYSGEDEKLFF
TRBJ2-1	TRBV7-9	TRBD2	CASSLSGGPGTYNEQFF
TRBJ2-1	TRBV7-8	.	CASSSPAPGVEQFF
TRBJ1-5	TRBV7-8	TRBD1	CASSLLSGGANQPQHF
TRBJ2-7	TRBV6-5	.	CASTYDRQPGYEQYF
TRBJ1-5	TRBV6-6	TRBD1	CASSYVDRADQPQHF
TRBJ1-5	TRBV6-5	.	CASSSQPRQPQHF
TRBJ2-5	TRBV5-1	TRBD1	CASSLGQAQETQYF
TRBJ2-5	TRBV5-1	TRBD1	CASSLQGQETQYF
TRBJ2-3	TRBV9	.	CASSVDSGTDTQYF
TRBJ1-2	TRBV27	.	CASSFGREGGYTF
TRBJ2-5	TRBV4-1	.	CASSQEGGLSGETQYF
TRBJ2-2	TRBV30	TRBD1	CAWSYRGQGSGELFF
TRBJ2-5	TRBV7-6	.	CASSRGGGLGETQYF
TRBJ1-1	TRBV5-1	TRBD1	CASSSGTGGTEAFF